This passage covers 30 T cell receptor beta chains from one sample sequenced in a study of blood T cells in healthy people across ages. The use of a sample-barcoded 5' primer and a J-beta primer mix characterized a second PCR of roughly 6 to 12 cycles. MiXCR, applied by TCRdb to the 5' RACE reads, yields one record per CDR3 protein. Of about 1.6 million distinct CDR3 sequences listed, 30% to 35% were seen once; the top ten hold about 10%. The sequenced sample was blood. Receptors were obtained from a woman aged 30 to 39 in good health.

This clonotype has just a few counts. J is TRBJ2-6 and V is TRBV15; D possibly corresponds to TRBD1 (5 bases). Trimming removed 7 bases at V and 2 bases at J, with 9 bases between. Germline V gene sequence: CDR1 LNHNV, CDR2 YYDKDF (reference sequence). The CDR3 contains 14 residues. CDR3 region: CATMGRAGANVLTF. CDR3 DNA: TGTGCCACCATGGGCAGGGCTGGGGCCAACGTCCTGACTTTC.

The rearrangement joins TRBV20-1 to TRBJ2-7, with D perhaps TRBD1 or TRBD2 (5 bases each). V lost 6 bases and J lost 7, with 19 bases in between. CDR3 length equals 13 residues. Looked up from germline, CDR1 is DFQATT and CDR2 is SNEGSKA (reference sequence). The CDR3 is CSAPRDGYHEQYF. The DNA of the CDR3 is TGCAGTGCCCCCCGGGACGGGTATCATGAGCAGTACTTC.

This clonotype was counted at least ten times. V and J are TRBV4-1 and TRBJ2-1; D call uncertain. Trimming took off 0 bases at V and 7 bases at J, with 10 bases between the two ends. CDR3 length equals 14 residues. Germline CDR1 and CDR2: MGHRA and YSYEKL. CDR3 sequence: CASSQDMGWNEQFF. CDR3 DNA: TGCGCCAGCAGCCAAGATATGGGATGGAATGAGCAGTTCTTC.

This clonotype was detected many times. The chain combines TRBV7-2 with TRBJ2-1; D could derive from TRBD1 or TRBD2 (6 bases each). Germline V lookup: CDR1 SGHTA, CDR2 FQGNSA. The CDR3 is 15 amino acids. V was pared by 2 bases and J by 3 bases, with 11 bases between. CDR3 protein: CASSLRGGYYNEQFF. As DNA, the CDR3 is TGTGCCAGCAGCTTAAGAGGGGGGTACTACAATGAGCAGTTCTTC.

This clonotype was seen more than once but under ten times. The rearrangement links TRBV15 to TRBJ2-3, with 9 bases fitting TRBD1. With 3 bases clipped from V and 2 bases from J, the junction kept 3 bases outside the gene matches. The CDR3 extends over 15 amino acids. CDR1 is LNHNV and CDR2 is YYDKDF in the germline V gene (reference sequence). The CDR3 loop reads CATSRDRGTTDTQYF. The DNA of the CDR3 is TGTGCCACCAGCAGGGACAGGGGAACCACAGATACGCAGTATTTT. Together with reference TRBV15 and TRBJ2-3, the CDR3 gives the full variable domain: DAMVIQNPRYQVTQFGKPVTLSCSQTLNHNVMYWYQQKSSQAPKLLFHYYDKDFNNEADTPDNFQSRRPNTSFCFLDIRSPGLGDTAMYLCATSRDRGTTDTQYFGPGTRLTVL.

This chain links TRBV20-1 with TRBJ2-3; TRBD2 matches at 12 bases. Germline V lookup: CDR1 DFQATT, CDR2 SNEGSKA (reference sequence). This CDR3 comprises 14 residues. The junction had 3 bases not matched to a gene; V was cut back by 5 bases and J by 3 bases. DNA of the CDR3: TGCAGTGCTGCACTAGCGGGGGGTACAGATACGCAGTATTTT. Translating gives CSAALAGGTDTQYF.

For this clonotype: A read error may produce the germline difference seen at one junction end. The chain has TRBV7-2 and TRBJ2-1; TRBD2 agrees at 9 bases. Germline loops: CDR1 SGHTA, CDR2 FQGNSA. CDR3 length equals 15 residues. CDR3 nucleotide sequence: TGTGCCAGCAGCTTAATAACTAGCGGGTACAACGAGCGGTTCTTC. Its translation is CASSLITSGYNERFF.

The CDR3 protein is CAIRGDYNEQFF. As DNA, the CDR3 is TGTGCCATAAGGGGGGACTACAATGAGCAGTTCTTC. The genes are TRBV30 and TRBJ2-1, with D perhaps TRBD1 or TRBD2 (6 bases each). This CDR3 comprises 12 residues. Germline V lookup: CDR1 GTSNPN, CDR2 SVGIG (reference sequence). V gave up 8 bases and J gave up 3 bases, with 11 bases separating them.

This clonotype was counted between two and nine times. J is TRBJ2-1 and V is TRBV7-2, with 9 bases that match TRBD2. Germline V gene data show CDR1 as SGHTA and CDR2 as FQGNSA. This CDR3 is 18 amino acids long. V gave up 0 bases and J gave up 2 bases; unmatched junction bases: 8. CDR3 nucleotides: TGTGCCAGCAGCTTAGCGCGAGATAGCGGGAGAACCTACAATGAGCAGTTCTTC. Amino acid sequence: CASSLARDSGRTYNEQFF.

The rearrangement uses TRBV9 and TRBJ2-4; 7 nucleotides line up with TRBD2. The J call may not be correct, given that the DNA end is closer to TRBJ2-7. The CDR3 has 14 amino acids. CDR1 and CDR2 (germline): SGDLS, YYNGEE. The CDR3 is CASSVGGGRVEQYF. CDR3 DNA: TGTGCCAGCAGCGTAGGTGGGGGGAGGGTCGAGCAGTACTTC.

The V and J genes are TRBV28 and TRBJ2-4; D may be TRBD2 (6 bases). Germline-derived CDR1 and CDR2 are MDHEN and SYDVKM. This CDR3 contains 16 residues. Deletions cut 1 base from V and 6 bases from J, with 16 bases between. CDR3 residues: CASSLSYFRERNIQYF. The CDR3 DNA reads TGTGCCAGCAGTTTATCATATTTCCGGGAGAGAAACATTCAGTACTTC.

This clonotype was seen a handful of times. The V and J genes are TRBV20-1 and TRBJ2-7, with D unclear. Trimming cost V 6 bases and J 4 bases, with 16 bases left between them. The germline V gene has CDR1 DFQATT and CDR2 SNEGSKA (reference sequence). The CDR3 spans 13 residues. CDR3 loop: CSAHRVFKYEQYF. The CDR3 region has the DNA TGCAGTGCCCATCGAGTCTTCAAATACGAGCAGTACTTC.

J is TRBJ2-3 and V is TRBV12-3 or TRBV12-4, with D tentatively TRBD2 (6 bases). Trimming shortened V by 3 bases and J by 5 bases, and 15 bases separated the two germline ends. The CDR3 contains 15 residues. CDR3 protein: CASSLRAVGGDTQYF. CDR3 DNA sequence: TGTGCCAGCAGTTTGCGGGCAGTGGGAGGAGATACGCAGTATTTT.

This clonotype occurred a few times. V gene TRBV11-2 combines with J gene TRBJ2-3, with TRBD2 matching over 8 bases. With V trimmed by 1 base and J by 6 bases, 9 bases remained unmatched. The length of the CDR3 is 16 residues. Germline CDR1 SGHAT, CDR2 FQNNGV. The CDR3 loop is CASSLAAAGVWDTQYF. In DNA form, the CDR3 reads TGTGCCAGCAGCTTAGCAGCAGCGGGAGTGTGGGATACGCAGTATTTT.

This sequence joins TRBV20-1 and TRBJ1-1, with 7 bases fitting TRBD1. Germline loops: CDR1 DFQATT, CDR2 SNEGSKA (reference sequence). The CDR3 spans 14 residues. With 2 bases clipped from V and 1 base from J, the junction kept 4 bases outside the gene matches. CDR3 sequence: CSARSKGANTEAFF. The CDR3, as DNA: TGCAGTGCTAGAAGTAAGGGGGCGAACACTGAAGCTTTCTTT.

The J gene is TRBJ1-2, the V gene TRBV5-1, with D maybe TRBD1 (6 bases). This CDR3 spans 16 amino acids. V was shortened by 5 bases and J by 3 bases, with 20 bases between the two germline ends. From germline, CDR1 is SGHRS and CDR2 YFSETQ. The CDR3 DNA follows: TGCGCCAGCAGTCACTCGTGGGGGGGGCTCGACTATGGCTACACCTTC. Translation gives CASSHSWGGLDYGYTF.

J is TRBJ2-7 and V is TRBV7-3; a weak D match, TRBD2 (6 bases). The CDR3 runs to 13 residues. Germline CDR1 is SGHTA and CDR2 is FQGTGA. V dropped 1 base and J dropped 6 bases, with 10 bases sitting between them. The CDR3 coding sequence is TGTGCCAGCAGCTTAATGGAGGGGTCCGAGCAGTACTTC. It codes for CASSLMEGSEQYF.

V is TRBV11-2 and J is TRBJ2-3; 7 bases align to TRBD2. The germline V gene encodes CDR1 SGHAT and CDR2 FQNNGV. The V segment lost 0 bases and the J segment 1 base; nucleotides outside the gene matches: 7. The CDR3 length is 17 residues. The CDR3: CASSLDRLAARTDTQYF. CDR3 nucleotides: TGTGCCAGCAGCTTAGACAGGCTAGCGGCCCGCACAGATACGCAGTATTTT.

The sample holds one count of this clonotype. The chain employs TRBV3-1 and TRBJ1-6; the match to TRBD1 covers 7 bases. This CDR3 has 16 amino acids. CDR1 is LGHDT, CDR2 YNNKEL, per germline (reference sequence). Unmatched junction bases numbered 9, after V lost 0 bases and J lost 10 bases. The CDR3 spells CASSQDMGTVRSPLHF. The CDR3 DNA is TGTGCCAGCAGCCAAGATATGGGGACAGTCCGCTCACCCCTCCACTTT.

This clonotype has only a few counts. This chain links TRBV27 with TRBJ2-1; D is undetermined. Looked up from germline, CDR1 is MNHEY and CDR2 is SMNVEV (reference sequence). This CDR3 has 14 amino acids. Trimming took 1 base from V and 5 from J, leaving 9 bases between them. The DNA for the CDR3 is TGTGCCAGCAGTTTATTTGAGCCAGACAATGAGCAGTTCTTC. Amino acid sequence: CASSLFEPDNEQFF.

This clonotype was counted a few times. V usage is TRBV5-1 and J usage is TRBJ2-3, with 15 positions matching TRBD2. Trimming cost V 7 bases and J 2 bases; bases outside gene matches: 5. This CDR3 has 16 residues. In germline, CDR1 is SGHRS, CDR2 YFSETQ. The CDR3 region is CASQGLAGGITDTQYF. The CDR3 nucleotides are TGCGCCAGCCAGGGACTAGCGGGAGGAATCACAGATACGCAGTATTTT.

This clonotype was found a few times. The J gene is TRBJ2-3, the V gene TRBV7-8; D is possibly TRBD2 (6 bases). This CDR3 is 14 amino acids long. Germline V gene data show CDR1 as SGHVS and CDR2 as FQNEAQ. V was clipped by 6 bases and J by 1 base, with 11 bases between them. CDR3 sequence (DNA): TGTGCCAGCAGGGATTGGAGGGGCACAGATACGCAGTATTTT. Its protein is CASRDWRGTDTQYF.

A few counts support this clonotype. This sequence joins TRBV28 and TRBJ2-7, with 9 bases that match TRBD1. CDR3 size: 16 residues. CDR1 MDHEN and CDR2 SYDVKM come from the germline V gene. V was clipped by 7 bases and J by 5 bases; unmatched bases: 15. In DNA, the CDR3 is TGTGCCAGCAATAGTGGGACAGGGAGAATCCACGACGAGCAGTACTTC. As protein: CASNSGTGRIHDEQYF.

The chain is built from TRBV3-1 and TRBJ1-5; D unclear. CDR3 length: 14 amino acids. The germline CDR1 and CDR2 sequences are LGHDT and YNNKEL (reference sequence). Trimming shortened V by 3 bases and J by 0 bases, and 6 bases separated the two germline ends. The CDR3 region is CASSHGYSNQPQHF. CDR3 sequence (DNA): TGTGCCAGCAGCCATGGATATAGCAATCAGCCCCAGCATTTT.

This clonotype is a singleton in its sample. Here the CDR3 DNA reads TGTGCCAGCAGTTTTCAAAGGGGGGCTGGGGATACGCAGTATTTT. It is translated as CASSFQRGAGDTQYF. J is TRBJ2-3 and V is TRBV12-3 or TRBV12-4; D tentatively fits TRBD1 or TRBD2 (6 bases each). The CDR3 covers 15 residues. V dropped 3 bases and J dropped 6 bases, with 16 bases sitting between them.

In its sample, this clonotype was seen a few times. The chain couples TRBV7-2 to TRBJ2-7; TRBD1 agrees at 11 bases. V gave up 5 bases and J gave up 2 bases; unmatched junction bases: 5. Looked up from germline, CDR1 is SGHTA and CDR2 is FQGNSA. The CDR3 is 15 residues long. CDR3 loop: CASSIGQGAPYEQYF. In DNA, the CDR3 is TGTGCCAGCAGCATTGGACAGGGGGCCCCCTACGAGCAGTACTTC.

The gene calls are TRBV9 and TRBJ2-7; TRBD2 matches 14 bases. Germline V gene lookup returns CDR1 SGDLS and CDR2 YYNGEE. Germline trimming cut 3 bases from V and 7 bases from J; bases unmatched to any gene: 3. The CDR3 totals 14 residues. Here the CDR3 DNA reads TGTGCCAGCAGCGACGGGACTAGCGGGGGTGAGCAGTACTTC. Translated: CASSDGTSGGEQYF.

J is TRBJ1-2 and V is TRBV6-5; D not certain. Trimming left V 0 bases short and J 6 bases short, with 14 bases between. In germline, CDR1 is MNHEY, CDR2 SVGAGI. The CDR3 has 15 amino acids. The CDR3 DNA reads TGTGCCAGCAGTTACTCGGACCCCGACCAGGATGGCTACACCTTC. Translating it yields CASSYSDPDQDGYTF.

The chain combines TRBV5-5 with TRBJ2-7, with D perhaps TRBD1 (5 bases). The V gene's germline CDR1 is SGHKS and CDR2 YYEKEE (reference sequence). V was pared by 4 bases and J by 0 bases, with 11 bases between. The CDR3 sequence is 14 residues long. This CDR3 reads CASSITGSSYEQYF. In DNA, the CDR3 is TGTGCCAGCAGCATCACAGGTAGCTCCTACGAGCAGTACTTC.

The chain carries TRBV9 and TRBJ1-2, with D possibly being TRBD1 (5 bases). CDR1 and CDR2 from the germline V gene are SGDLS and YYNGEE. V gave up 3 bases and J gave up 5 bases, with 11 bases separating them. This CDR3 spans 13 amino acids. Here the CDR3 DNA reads TGTGCCAGCAGCGGGCCGGGACCTTATGGCTACACCTTC. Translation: CASSGPGPYGYTF.